Below, one T cell receptor beta chain is given with its context. The data derive from a study of cytomegalovirus exposure and HLA in healthy donors. Researchers ran the PCR with 60 Vbeta and 13 Jbeta primers. Data came from immunoSEQ multiplex PCR; TCRdb stores just in-frame clones and leaves some out. The sample lists roughly 98,000 clones, 77% occurring once. This CDR3 comprises 15 residues. Germline CDR1 is KGHSH and CDR2 is LQKENI. V was clipped by 6 bases and J by 1 base; unmatched bases: 5. The sequenced sample was PBMCs. The gene calls are TRBV18 and TRBJ2-5; 10 bases are a match to TRBD2. The TCR was taken from a female donor in good health and CMV-seronegative. This CDR3 is CASSTGLATQETQYF. The CDR3 DNA follows: TGTGCCAGCTCTACGGGACTAGCGACCCAAGAGACCCAGTACTTC.